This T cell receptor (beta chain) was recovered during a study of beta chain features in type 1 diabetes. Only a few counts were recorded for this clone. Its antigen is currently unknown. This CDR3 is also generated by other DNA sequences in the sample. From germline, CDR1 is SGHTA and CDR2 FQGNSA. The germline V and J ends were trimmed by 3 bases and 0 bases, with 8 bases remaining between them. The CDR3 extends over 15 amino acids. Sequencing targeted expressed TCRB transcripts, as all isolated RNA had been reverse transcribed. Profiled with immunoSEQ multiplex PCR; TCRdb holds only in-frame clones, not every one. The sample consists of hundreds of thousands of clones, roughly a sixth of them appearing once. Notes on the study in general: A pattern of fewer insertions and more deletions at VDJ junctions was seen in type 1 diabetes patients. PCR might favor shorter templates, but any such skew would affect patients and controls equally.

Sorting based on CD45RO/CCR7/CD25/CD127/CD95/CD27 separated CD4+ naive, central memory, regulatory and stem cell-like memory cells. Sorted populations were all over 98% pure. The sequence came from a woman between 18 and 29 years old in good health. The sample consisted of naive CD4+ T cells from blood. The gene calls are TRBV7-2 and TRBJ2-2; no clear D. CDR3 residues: CASSFRASNTGELFF. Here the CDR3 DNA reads TGTGCCAGCAGCTTTCGGGCATCGAACACCGGGGAGCTGTTTTTT.